The 21 T cell receptor beta chains below all came from one sample that was sequenced in a study of T-cell memory formation after mild COVID-19. One entry per CDR3 protein, called by TCRdb with MiXCR from the 5' RACE reads. The sample lists roughly 89,000 distinct CDR3 sequences; around 15% were seen once. Specimen: PBMCs or a T cell subset sorted from them (not recorded which). These receptors all stem from a man aged 18 to 30 who had mild COVID-19 (a few samples of this study predate the infection). Cell type and time point are not known.

This clonotype has only a few counts. The rearrangement links TRBV5-1 to TRBJ2-7; 10 bases align to TRBD1. V lost 4 bases, J lost 3 bases, and 4 bases stayed unmatched. The CDR3 is 14 amino acids. Germline CDR1 reads SGHRS; CDR2 reads YFSETQ. CDR3 coding DNA: TGCGCCAGCAGCCCCGGGACAGGGGTCTACGAGCAGTACTTC. It encodes CASSPGTGVYEQYF. Filled out from reference TRBV5-1 and TRBJ2-7, the complete variable domain reads KAGVTQTPRYLIKTRGQQVTLSCSPISGHRSVSWYQQTPGQGLQFLFEYFSETQRNKGNFPGRFSGRQFSNSRSEMNVSTLELGDSALYLCASSPGTGVYEQYFGPGTRLTVT.

The chain links TRBV4-1 to TRBJ2-5; 16 bases are a match to TRBD2. The CDR3 spans 18 residues. Per germline, CDR1 MGHRA and CDR2 YSYEKL. The V gene end was trimmed by 3 bases and the J gene end by 5 bases; junction bases not matched to a gene: 9. The CDR3 DNA reads as TGCGCCAGCAGCCACCCCGGAGGGACTAGCGGGGGGGGGGAGACCCAGTACTTC. Protein sequence: CASSHPGGTSGGGETQYF.

This clonotype was seen at least ten times. V usage is TRBV6-5 and J usage is TRBJ1-2; maybe TRBD1 (5 bases). Germline CDR1 MNHEY, CDR2 SVGAGI. V was clipped by 4 bases and J by 3 bases, with 12 bases between them. The CDR3 extends over 14 amino acids. The CDR3 bases are TGTGCCAGCAGTTTAGCCGGGACGGACTATGGCTACACCTTC. Translating it yields CASSLAGTDYGYTF.

This clonotype was seen a few times. Here the CDR3 reads CASSFTTGDTEAFF. The CDR3 bases are TGCGCCAGCAGCTTTACCACAGGGGACACTGAAGCTTTCTTT. This chain joins TRBV5-1 and TRBJ1-1, with 7 bases matching TRBD1. The CDR3 is 14 residues long. CDR1 SGHRS and CDR2 YFSETQ come from the germline V gene. Trimming at V came to 2 bases and at J to 3 bases, leaving 4 bases not matched to a gene. Together with reference TRBV5-1 and TRBJ1-1, the CDR3 gives the full variable domain: KAGVTQTPRYLIKTRGQQVTLSCSPISGHRSVSWYQQTPGQGLQFLFEYFSETQRNKGNFPGRFSGRQFSNSRSEMNVSTLELGDSALYLCASSFTTGDTEAFFGQGTRLTVV.

This sequence joins TRBV7-9 and TRBJ1-2; D is ambiguous. The germline gives CDR1 SEHNR, CDR2 FQNEAQ (reference sequence). The CDR3 loop spans 13 amino acids. V dropped 4 bases and J dropped 4 bases, with 10 bases sitting between them. CDR3 in DNA: TGTGCCAGCAGCTCGGACGGACGCTATGGCTACACCTTC. Amino acid sequence: CASSSDGRYGYTF. Full variable domain (rest looked up from reference TRBV7-9 and TRBJ1-2): DTGVSQNPRHKITKRGQNVTFRCDPISEHNRLYWYRQTLGQGPEFLTYFQNEAQLEKSRLLSDRFSAERPKGSFSTLEIQRTEQGDSAMYLCASSSDGRYGYTFGSGTRLTVV.

This clonotype was found a few times. This chain uses TRBV7-2 with TRBJ2-1; TRBD2 matches at 7 bases. Germline assignment: CDR1 SGHTA and CDR2 FQGNSA. The trim removed 2 bases at V and 4 bases at J, leaving 5 bases unmatched. This CDR3 contains 15 residues. For the CDR3, the DNA is TGTGCCAGCAGCTTAAGTCTAGCGGATTACAATGAGCAGTTCTTC. Protein product: CASSLSLADYNEQFF.

This clonotype was seen more than once but under ten times. The chain uses TRBV15 and TRBJ2-5; 11 bases line up with TRBD2. Germline CDR1 is LNHNV and CDR2 is YYDKDF (reference sequence). This CDR3 has 17 amino acids. J gave up 1 base and V 5 bases, and 9 bases lay outside the gene matches. The CDR3 spells CATSVLETSGAQETQYF. CDR3 nucleotide sequence: TGTGCCACCAGCGTCCTAGAGACTAGCGGGGCCCAAGAGACCCAGTACTTC.

The chain is built from TRBV25-1 and TRBJ2-7; 7 bases line up with TRBD2. J lost 4 bases, V lost 0 bases, and 6 bases had no gene match. CDR3 length equals 15 residues. CDR1 is MGHDK, CDR2 SYGVNS, per germline. In DNA form, the CDR3 reads TGTGCCAGCAGTGAATACAGCGGGGACCCTTACGAGCAGTACTTC. Protein: CASSEYSGDPYEQYF.

The rearrangement joins TRBV24-1 to TRBJ2-5; D tentatively reads TRBD1 or TRBD2 (6 bases each). CDR3 length: 13 residues. Deletions cut 4 bases from V and 5 bases from J, with 10 bases between. The germline V gene encodes CDR1 KGHDR and CDR2 SFDVKD. Written as DNA, the CDR3 is TGTGCCACCAGTGACGAAGGGGGGGAGACCCAGTACTTC. Amino acid sequence: CATSDEGGETQYF.

This rearrangement joins TRBV4-1 to TRBJ2-7; D is tentatively TRBD1 or TRBD2 (5 bases each). The V end was cut by 0 bases, the J end by 5 bases, with 8 bases between. Germline lookup yields CDR1 MGHRA and CDR2 YSYEKL. CDR3 length: 13 residues. CDR3 sequence: CASSQDRGDEQYV. The CDR3 coding sequence is TGCGCCAGCAGCCAAGATCGGGGCGACGAGCAGTACGTC.

This clonotype came up many times. DNA of the CDR3: TGCAGTGCCCTAACTAGCGGGGCCCAATCGCAGTATTTT. It specifies CSALTSGAQSQYF. This chain uses TRBV20-1 with TRBJ2-3; 10 nucleotides agree with TRBD2. Trimming at V came to 6 bases and at J to 10 bases, leaving 10 bases not matched to a gene. The CDR3 runs 13 residues. Germline CDR1 reads DFQATT; CDR2 reads SNEGSKA (reference sequence).

In its sample, this clonotype was seen a few times. The rearrangement uses TRBV6-1 and TRBJ2-5; 9 nucleotides line up with TRBD2. The length of the CDR3 is 15 residues. Germline V gene lookup returns CDR1 MNHNS and CDR2 SASEGT. V gave up 5 bases and J gave up 2 bases; unmatched junction bases: 6. The CDR3 region has the DNA TGTGCCAGCAGTCACCTAGCGGGGTGGCAAGAGACCCAGTACTTC. This translates into CASSHLAGWQETQYF.

This clonotype was seen a handful of times. CDR3: CASRRPAGGETQYF. As DNA, the CDR3 is TGTGCCAGCAGGAGGCCAGCGGGGGGTGAGACCCAGTACTTC. V gene TRBV11-2 combines with J gene TRBJ2-5; TRBD2 agrees at 9 bases. This CDR3 is 14 amino acids long. Germline CDR1 is SGHAT and CDR2 is FQNNGV. V was clipped by 6 bases and J by 5 bases; unmatched bases: 7. Full variable domain (remainder filled in from reference TRBV11-2 and TRBJ2-5): EAGVAQSPRYKIIEKRQSVAFWCNPISGHATLYWYQQILGQGPKLLIQFQNNGVVDDSQLPKDRFSAERLKGVDSTLKIQPAKLEDSAVYLCASRRPAGGETQYFGPGTRLLVL.

In its sample, this clonotype was seen a few times. This chain joins TRBV20-1 and TRBJ2-7; maybe TRBD1 (6 bases). Trimming pared 5 bases from V and 0 bases from J, leaving 14 bases between. Germline loops: CDR1 DFQATT, CDR2 SNEGSKA (reference sequence). The CDR3 sequence is 14 residues long. The CDR3 DNA reads TGCAGTGCTCTTACAGGGTACCCCTCCTACGAGCAGTACTTC. Residues: CSALTGYPSYEQYF.

The chain carries TRBV9 and TRBJ2-3, with no clear D. The V gene's germline CDR1 is SGDLS and CDR2 YYNGEE. The CDR3 has 15 amino acids. V lost 0 bases and J 6 bases, leaving 14 bases between the germline ends. CDR3 bases: TGTGCCAGCAGCGTAGGTATTGTTGTTGGTGATACGCAGTATTTT. Its translation: CASSVGIVVGDTQYF.

The rearrangement uses TRBV5-6 and TRBJ2-3; D is perhaps TRBD2 (6 bases). Trimming removed 4 bases from V and 0 bases from J, with 12 bases in between. The CDR3 sequence is 15 residues long. Germline lookup yields CDR1 SGHDT and CDR2 YYEEEE. The CDR3 DNA sequence: TGTGCCAGCAGCCCGGGGGTGACTAGCACAGATACGCAGTATTTT. This codes for CASSPGVTSTDTQYF. Full variable domain (remainder filled in from reference TRBV5-6 and TRBJ2-3): DAGVTQSPTHLIKTRGQQVTLRCSPKSGHDTVSWYQQALGQGPQFIFQYYEEEERQRGNFPDRFSGHQFPNYSSELNVNALLLGDSALYLCASSPGVTSTDTQYFGPGTRLTVL.

This chain links TRBV7-6 with TRBJ2-2; D remains unclear. V gave up 6 bases and J gave up 4 bases, with 12 bases separating them. The germline CDR1 and CDR2 sequences are SGHVS and FNYEAQ. This CDR3 comprises 14 residues. The CDR3 DNA follows: TGTGCCAGCAGTATTGAGTGGGGCACCGGGGAGCTGTTTTTT. It is translated as CASSIEWGTGELFF.

The CDR3 sequence: CASRPLSEITDTQYF. The CDR3 nucleotides are TGTGCAAGTCGCCCCCTCTCTGAAATAACAGATACGCAGTATTTT. The genes are TRBV12-2 and TRBJ2-3; the tabulated D call, TRBD1, remains unverified against the DNA. TRBV12-2 is a pseudogene locus. The CDR3 has 15 residues.

This clonotype was picked up a small number of times. The CDR3 nucleotides are TGCAGCGTTTTTGGGAGAAACACCATATATTTT. It codes for CSVFGRNTIYF. The genes are TRBV29-1 and TRBJ1-3, with D unresolved. This CDR3 region has 11 residues. Germline assignment: CDR1 SQVTM and CDR2 ANQGSEA. The V gene lost 5 bases and the J gene lost 5 bases, with 7 bases spanning the gap.

The chain joins TRBV29-1 to TRBJ2-5; no firm D call. The CDR3 consists of 10 residues. Germline V CDR1 and CDR2: SQVTM, ANQGSEA. The V and J ends lost 3 bases and 5 bases respectively, with 4 bases between them. The chain's CDR3 is CSVDSETQYF. The CDR3 coding sequence is TGCAGCGTTGACTCCGAGACCCAGTACTTC.

This clonotype was picked up a small number of times. The rearrangement joins TRBV5-6 to TRBJ2-5; D uncertain. This CDR3 comprises 13 residues. CDR1 SGHDT and CDR2 YYEEEE come from the germline V gene. Trimming pared 0 bases from V and 1 base from J, leaving 4 bases between. CDR3 nucleotide sequence: TGTGCCAGCAGCTTGGGGTCCCAAGAGACCCAGTACTTC. As protein: CASSLGSQETQYF.